Described below is a single TCR beta chain sequence and its context. This sample was included in a study of PD-L1 blockade in urothelial cancer. Study context: Chemotherapy regimens numbering 0 to 3 had been given to patients. Reported median T cell count for blood samples was around 150,000.

The CDR3 spans 16 residues. Germline CDR1 reads SGHRS; CDR2 reads YFSETQ. V shed 0 bases and J shed 3 bases, with 13 bases lying between them. Libraries were prepared by immunoSEQ multiplex PCR; TCRdb keeps only in-frame clonotypes and omits some of them. Of 32,000 or so clones listed, nearly 85% were seen once; the top ten hold approximately 14%. Time point of the sample: pretreatment peripheral blood. The rearrangement links TRBV5-1 to TRBJ2-1; D may be TRBD2 (6 bases). This TCR was sampled from a man between 60 and 75 years old with urothelial cancer. The sample consisted of PBMCs, taken around atezolizumab (anti-PD-L1) treatment. The CDR3 region is CASSLGLGGVYNEQFF. In DNA, the CDR3 is TGCGCCAGCAGCTTGGGGCTGGGAGGTGTCTACAATGAGCAGTTCTTC.